The clone carrying this T cell receptor beta chain was counted at least ten times. The data were taken from a study of blood T cell repertoires in COVID-19. Looking at the study overall: Samples taken during acute and convalescent COVID-19 were collected in the United States, Italy and Spain.

The length of the CDR3 is 16 residues. V lost 5 bases and J lost 4; bases outside the gene matches: 10. The V gene's germline CDR1 is LNHDA and CDR2 SQIVND (reference sequence). This table comes from immunoSEQ multiplex PCR, and its TCRdb copy is limited to in-frame clones, with some not included. The sample holds some 300,000 clones; 70% to 90% are singletons and the top ten take approximately 6.6%. The chain couples TRBV19 to TRBJ1-2; TRBD1 aligns across 10 bases. Sequencing used peripheral blood. The clonotype comes from a woman in her 30s who had recovered from COVID-19. CDR3 residues: CASSVRQGASSYGYTF. The CDR3 DNA follows: TGTGCCAGTAGTGTTCGACAGGGGGCGAGTAGCTATGGCTACACCTTC.